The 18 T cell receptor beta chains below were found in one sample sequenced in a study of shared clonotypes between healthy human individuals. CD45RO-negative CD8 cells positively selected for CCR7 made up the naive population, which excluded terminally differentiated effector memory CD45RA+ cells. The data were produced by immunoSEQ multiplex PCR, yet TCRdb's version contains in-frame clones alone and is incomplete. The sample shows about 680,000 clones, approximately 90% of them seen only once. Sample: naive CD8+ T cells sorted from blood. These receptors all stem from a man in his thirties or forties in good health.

The CDR3 here is CASRPVDWGTDTQYF. Here the CDR3 DNA reads TGTGCCAGCAGGCCTGTCGATTGGGGCACAGATACGCAGTATTTT. V gene TRBV6-1 combines with J gene TRBJ2-3; D ambiguous. From germline, CDR1 is MNHNS and CDR2 SASEGT. The CDR3 is made up of 15 amino acids. Trimming removed 6 bases at V and 1 base at J, with 14 bases between.

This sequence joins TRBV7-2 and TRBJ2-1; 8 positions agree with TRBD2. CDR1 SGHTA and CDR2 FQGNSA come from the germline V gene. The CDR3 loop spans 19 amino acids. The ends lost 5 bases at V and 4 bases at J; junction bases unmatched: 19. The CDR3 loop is CASSDLIREGPTTYNEQFF. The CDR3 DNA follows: TGTGCCAGCAGCGACCTAATTCGGGAGGGACCAACGACATACAATGAGCAGTTCTTC.

The CDR3 is CASSLVKGDTQYF. The CDR3, as DNA: TGTGCCAGCAGCTTAGTCAAGGGAGATACGCAGTATTTT. This chain joins TRBV7-6 and TRBJ2-3; D remains ambiguous. The V end was cut by 1 base, the J end by 5 bases, with 7 bases between. CDR3 size: 13 residues. Germline-derived CDR1 and CDR2 are SGHVS and FNYEAQ. Together with reference TRBV7-6 and TRBJ2-3, the CDR3 gives the full variable domain: GAGVSQSPRYKVTKRGQDVALRCDPISGHVSLYWYRQALGQGPEFLTYFNYEAQQDKSGLPNDRFSAERPEGSISTLTIQRTEQRDSAMYRCASSLVKGDTQYFGPGTRLTVL.

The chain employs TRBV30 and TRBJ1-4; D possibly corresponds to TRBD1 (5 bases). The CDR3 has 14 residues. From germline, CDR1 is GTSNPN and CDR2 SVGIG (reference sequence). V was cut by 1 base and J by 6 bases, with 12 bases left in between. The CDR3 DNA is TGTGCCTGGAGTGCCGGGACGGGATATGAAAAACTGTTTTTT. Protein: CAWSAGTGYEKLFF. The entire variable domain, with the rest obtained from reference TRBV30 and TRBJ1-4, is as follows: SQTIHQWPATLVQPVGSPLSLECTVEGTSNPNLYWYRQAAGRGLQLLFYSVGIGQISSEVPQNLSASRPQDRQFILSSKKLLLSDSGFYLCAWSAGTGYEKLFFGSGTQLSVL.

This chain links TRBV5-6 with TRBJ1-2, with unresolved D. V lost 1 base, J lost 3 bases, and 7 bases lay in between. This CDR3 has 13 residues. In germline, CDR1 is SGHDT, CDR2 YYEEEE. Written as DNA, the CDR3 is TGTGCCAGCAGCTTGTCAAGGGACTATGGCTACACCTTC. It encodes CASSLSRDYGYTF.

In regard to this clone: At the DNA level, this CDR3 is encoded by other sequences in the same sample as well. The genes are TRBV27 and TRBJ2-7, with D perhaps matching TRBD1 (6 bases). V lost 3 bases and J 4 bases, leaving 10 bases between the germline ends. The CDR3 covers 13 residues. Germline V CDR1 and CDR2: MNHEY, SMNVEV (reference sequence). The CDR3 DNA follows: TGTGCCAGCAGTTTCGGGACACCGTACGAGCAGTACTTC. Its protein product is CASSFGTPYEQYF.

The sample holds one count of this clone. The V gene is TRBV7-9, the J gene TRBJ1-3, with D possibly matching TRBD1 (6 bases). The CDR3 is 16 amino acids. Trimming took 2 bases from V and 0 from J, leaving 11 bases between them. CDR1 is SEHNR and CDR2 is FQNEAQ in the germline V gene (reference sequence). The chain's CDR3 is CASSLTDRFSGNTIYF. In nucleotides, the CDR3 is TGTGCCAGCAGCTTAACAGACAGGTTCTCTGGAAACACCATATATTTT.

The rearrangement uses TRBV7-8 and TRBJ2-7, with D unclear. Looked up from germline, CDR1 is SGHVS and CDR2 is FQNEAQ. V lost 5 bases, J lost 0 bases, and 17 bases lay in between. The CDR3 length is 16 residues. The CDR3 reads CASSLVVDGPSYEQYF. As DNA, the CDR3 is TGTGCCAGCAGCCTAGTGGTTGACGGTCCCTCCTACGAGCAGTACTTC.

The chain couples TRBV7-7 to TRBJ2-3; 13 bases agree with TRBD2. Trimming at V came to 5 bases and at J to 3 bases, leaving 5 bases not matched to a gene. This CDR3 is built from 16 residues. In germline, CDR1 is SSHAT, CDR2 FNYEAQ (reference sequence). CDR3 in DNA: TGTGCCAGCAGCCGACTAGCGGGAGGTAGAACAGATACGCAGTATTTT. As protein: CASSRLAGGRTDTQYF.

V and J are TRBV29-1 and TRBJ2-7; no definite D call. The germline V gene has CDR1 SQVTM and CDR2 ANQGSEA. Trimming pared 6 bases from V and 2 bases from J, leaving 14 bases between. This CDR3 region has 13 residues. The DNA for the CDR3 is TGCAGCGTGCTACCCGTAGGTACCTACGAGCAGTACTTC. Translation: CSVLPVGTYEQYF.

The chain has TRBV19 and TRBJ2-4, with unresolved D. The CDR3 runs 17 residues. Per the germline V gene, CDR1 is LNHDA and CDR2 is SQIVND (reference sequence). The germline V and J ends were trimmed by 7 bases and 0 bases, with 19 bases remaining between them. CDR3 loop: CASTPFGLSLAKNIQYF. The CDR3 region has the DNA TGTGCCAGTACCCCTTTTGGCCTTAGCTTAGCCAAAAACATTCAGTACTTC.

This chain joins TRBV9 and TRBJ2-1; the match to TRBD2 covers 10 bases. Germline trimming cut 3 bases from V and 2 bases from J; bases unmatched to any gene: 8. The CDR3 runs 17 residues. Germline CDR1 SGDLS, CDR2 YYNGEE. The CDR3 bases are TGTGCCAGCAGCGACCCCGAACTAGCGGGAACCTACAATGAGCAGTTCTTC. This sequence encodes CASSDPELAGTYNEQFF.

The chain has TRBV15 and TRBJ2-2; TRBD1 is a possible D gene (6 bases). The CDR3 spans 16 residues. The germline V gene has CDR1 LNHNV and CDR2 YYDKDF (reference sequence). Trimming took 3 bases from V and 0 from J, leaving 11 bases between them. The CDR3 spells CATSSKGGTNTGELFF. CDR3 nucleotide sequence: TGTGCCACCAGCAGCAAAGGGGGTACGAACACCGGGGAGCTGTTTTTT.

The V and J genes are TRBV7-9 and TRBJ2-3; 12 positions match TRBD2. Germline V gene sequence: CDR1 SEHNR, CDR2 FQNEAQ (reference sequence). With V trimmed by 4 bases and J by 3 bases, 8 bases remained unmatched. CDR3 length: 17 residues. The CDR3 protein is CASSSRLAGVETDTQYF. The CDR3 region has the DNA TGTGCCAGCAGCTCCAGACTAGCGGGAGTCGAAACAGATACGCAGTATTTT. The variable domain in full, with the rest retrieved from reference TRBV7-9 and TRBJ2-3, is DTGVSQNPRHKITKRGQNVTFRCDPISEHNRLYWYRQTLGQGPEFLTYFQNEAQLEKSRLLSDRFSAERPKGSFSTLEIQRTEQGDSAMYLCASSSRLAGVETDTQYFGPGTRLTVL.

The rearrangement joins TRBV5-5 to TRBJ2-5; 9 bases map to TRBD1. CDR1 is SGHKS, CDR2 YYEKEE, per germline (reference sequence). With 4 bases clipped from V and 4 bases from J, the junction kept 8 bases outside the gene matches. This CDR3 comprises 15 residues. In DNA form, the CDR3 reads TGTGCCAGCAGCCCGGGACAGGGCCAGCTAGAGACCCAGTACTTC. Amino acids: CASSPGQGQLETQYF.

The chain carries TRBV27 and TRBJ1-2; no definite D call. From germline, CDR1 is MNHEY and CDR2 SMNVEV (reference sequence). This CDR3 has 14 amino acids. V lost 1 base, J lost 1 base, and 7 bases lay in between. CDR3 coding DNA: TGTGCCAGCAGTTTATTACCAGTTAACTATGGCTACACCTTC. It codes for CASSLLPVNYGYTF.

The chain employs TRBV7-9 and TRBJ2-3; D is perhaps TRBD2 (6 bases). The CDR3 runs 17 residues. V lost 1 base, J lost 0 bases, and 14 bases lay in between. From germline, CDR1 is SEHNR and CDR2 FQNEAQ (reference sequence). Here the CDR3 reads CASSLETGSPSTDTQYF. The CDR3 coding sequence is TGTGCCAGCAGCTTAGAGACCGGGAGCCCTAGCACAGATACGCAGTATTTT.

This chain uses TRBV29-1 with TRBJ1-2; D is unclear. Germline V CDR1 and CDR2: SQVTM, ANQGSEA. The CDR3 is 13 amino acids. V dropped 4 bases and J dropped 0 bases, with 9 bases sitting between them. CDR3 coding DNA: TGCAGCGTTGTCCAGCCTACTAACTATGGCTACACCTTC. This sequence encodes CSVVQPTNYGYTF.